Below, 3 T cell receptor beta chains from the same sample are listed, as sequenced in a study of blood T cells in healthy people across ages. It was with a sample-barcoded 5' primer and a J-beta primer mix that a second PCR of roughly 7 to 12 cycles was run. Using its own MiXCR run on the 5' RACE reads, TCRdb lists one record per CDR3 protein. The sample includes hundreds of thousands of distinct CDR3 sequences, around three fifths seen only once; the top ten take approximately 24%. Material: blood. These receptors were collected from a man aged 35 to 55 in good health.

This clonotype was seen once. The chain carries TRBV20-1 and TRBJ2-3, with 7 bases identical to TRBD1. This CDR3 contains 12 residues. Germline-derived CDR1 and CDR2 are DFQATT and SNEGSKA (reference sequence). DNA for the CDR3: TGCTCGACAGGGTTCTCCACAGATACGCAGTATTTT. Its translation: CSTGFSTDTQYF.

The chain couples TRBV10-3 to TRBJ2-1; the D gene is possibly TRBD2 (5 bases). Trimming took 8 bases from V and 1 from J, leaving 12 bases between them. CDR1 is ENHRY, CDR2 SYGVKD, per germline. There are 14 residues in the CDR3. CDR3 sequence (DNA): TGTGCCATCGCTTCCAGCGGATCCTACAATGAGCAGTTCTTC. Its translation: CAIASSGSYNEQFF.

V usage is TRBV28 and J usage is TRBJ2-5; D may be TRBD2 (6 bases). V was shortened by 8 bases and J by 1 base, with 20 bases between the two germline ends. Germline V CDR1 and CDR2: MDHEN, SYDVKM. This CDR3 is 16 amino acids long. CDR3 residues: CASLHGGDVPQETQYF. The CDR3 DNA reads TGTGCCAGCCTCCACGGCGGGGATGTTCCCCAAGAGACCCAGTACTTC. Filled out from reference TRBV28 and TRBJ2-5, the complete variable domain reads DVKVTQSSRYLVKRTGEKVFLECVQDMDHENMFWYRQDPGLGLRLIYFSYDVKMKEKGDIPEGYSVSREKKERFSLILESASTNQTSMYLCASLHGGDVPQETQYFGPGTRLLVL.